This TCR beta chain derives from a study of blood T cell repertoires in COVID-19. Looking at the study overall: Samples of COVID-19 (acute and convalescent) were obtained from the United States, Italy and Spain. PBMCs, B-cell-depleted T cells, or T cells were the source of the cDNA or gDNA that made up the material.

The V gene's germline CDR1 is KGHSH and CDR2 LQKENI. The junction had 0 bases not matched to a gene; V was cut back by 3 bases and J by 4 bases. This CDR3 is 13 amino acids long. Per the study methods: How many nucleated cells were present was estimated from reference gene primer amplification. Method: immunoSEQ multiplex PCR; TCRdb's copy keeps in-frame clones and lacks some. Clonal size and the V and J genes are those of that table, whereas D and trimming came from the DNA. The sample records 40,000 to 50,000 clones, about nine tenths being singletons. The sequenced sample was peripheral blood. V usage is TRBV18 and J usage is TRBJ1-5; 7 bases align to TRBD1. This TCR was sampled from a man aged 50 to 59 with active COVID-19. The CDR3: CASSPGQNQPQHF. The CDR3 DNA sequence: TGTGCCAGCTCACCGGGACAGAATCAGCCCCAGCATTTT.